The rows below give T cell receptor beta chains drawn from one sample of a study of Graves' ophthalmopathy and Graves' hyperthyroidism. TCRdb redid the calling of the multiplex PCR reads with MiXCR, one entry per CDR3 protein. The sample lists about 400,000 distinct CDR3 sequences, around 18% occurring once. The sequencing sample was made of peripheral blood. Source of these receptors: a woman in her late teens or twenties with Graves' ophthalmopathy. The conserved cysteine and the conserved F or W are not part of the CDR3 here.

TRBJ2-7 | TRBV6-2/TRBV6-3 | ASSGPTREQY
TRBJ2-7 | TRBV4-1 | ASSLAPDSDYEQY
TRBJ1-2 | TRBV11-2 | ASSFGLGRARYGYT
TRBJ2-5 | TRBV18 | ASSPETGEETQY
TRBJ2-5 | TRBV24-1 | ATSDSARGVWETQY
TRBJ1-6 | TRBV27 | ASSSTVTANSPLH
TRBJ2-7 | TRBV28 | ASSSAGTGTYEQY
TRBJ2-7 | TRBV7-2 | ASSPNDRAIY
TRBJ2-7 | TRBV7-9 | ASSNSGTGVEQY
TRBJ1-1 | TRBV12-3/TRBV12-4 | ASSPQGTRGEAF
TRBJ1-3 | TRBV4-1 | ASSQGPGSGNTIY
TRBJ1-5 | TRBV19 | AGRGDRGHNQPQH
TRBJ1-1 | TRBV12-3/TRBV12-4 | ASKGTGGSSFTEAF
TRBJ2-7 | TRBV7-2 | ASSFDTYEQY
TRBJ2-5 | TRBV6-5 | ASSWRGGRETQY
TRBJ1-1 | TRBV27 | ASSFTGELGTEAF
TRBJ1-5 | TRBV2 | ASSEALRRGIAQPQH
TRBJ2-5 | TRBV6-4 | ASSRTSGEETQY
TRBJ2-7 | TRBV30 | AWSAITAIYEQY
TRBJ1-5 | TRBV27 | ASSLSFLGQAILGVSNQPQH
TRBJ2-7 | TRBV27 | ASSWRGAYEQY
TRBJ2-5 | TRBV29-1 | SAGGGSFQETQY
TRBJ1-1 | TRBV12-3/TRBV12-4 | ASTLLQGGTEAF
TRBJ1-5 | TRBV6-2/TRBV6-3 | ASSTYQPQH
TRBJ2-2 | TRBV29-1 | SVTENTGELF
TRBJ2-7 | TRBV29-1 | SVSGGWEQY
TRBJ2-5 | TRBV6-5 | ASSYRSLETQY
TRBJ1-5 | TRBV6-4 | ASSVTAPNQPQH
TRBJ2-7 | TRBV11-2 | ASSPGRIEGREQY
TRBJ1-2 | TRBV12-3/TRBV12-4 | ASSLLGSNGYT
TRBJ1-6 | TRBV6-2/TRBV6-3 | ASRSPGQPPLH
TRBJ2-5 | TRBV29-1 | SVRMGGETQY
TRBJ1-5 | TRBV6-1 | ASSPGHNSNQPQH
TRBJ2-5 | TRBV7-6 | ASSESSATDQTQY
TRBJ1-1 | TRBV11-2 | ASSFTGGLARSTEAF
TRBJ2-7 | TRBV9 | ASRDGLDMD
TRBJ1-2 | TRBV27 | ASSPGPFYGYT
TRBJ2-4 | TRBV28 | ASSLSDWNIQY
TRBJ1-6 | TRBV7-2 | ASSLGAPPLH
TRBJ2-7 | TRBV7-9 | ASLLSTKPYEQY
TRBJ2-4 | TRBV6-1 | ALVRDRGSLAKNIQY
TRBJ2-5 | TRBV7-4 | ASSPDPAWTKTQY
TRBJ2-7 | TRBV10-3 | ATAPISGRVGYEQY
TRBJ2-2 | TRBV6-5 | ASSQQGGTGELF